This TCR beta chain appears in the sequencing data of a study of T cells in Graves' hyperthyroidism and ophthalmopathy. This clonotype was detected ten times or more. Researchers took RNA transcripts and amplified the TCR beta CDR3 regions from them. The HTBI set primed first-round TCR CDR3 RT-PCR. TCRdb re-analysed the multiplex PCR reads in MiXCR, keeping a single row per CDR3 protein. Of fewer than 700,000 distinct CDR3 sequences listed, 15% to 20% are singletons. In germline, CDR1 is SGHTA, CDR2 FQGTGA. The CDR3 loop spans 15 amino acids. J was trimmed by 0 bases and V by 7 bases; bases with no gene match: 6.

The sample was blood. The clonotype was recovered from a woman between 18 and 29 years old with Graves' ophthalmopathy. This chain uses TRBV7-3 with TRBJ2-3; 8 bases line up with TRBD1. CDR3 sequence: CASIPGTGSTDTQYF. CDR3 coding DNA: TGTGCCAGCATCCCTGGGACAGGCAGCACAGATACGCAGTATTTT.